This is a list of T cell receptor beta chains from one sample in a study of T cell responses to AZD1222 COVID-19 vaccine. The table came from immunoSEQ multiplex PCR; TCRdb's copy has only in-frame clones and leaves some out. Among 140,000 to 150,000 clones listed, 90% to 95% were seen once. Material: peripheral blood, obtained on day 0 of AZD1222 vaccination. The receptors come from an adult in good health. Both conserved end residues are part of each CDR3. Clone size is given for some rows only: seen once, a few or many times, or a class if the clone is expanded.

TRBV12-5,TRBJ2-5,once,CASGFFRGGETQYF
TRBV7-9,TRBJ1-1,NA,CASSTRQGSDTEAFF
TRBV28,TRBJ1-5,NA,CASRPNRGTSNQPQHF
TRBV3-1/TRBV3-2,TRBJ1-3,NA,CASSQPGTGLGNTIYF
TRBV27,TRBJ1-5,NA,CASRSLQIQPQHF
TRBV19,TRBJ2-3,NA,CASSMRLAGLTDTQYF
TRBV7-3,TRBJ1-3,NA,CASSLTGGGSGNTIYF
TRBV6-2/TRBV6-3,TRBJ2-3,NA,CASSYSLAGESTDTQYF
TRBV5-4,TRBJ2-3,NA,CASSPDRDADTQYF
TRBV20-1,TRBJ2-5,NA,CSAGTGPVEYF
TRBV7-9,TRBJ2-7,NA,CASSLGGQLYEQYF
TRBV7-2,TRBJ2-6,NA,CASSQVRVTGANVLTF
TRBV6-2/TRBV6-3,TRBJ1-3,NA,CASSYGESSGNTIYF
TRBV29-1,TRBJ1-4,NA,CSIWETGDEKLFF
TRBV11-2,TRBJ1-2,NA,CASSLVTDYTF
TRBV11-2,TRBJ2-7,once,CASSRDSPYEQYF
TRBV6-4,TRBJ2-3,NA,CASSDSEGGTGTQYF
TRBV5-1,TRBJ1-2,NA,CASSLAGQRGDGYTF
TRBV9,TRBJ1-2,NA,CASLGAGGYTF
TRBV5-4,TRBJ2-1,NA,CASSLRQGTYNEQFF
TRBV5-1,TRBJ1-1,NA,CASSLAFRMNTEAFF
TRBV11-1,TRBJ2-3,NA,CASSLKRNTDTQYF